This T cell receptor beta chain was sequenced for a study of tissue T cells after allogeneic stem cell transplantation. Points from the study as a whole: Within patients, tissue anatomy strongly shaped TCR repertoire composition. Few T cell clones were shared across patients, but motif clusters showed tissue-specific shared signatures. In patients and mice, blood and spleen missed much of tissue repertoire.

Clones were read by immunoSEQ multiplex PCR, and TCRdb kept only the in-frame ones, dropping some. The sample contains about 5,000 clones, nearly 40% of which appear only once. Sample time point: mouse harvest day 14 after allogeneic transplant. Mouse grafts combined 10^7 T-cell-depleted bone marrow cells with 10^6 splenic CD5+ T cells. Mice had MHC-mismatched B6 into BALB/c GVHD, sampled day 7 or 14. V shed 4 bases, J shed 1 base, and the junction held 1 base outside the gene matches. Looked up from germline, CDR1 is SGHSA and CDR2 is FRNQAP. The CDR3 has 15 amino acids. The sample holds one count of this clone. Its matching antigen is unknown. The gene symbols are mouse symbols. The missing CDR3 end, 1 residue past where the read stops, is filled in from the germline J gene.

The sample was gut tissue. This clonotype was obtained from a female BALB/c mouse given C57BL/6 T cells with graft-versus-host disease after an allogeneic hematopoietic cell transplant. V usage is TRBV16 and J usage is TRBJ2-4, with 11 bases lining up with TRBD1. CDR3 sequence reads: CASSSGQGGQNTLYF. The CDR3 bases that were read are TGTGCAAGCAGCTCGGGACAGGGGGGTCAAAACACCTTGTAC.